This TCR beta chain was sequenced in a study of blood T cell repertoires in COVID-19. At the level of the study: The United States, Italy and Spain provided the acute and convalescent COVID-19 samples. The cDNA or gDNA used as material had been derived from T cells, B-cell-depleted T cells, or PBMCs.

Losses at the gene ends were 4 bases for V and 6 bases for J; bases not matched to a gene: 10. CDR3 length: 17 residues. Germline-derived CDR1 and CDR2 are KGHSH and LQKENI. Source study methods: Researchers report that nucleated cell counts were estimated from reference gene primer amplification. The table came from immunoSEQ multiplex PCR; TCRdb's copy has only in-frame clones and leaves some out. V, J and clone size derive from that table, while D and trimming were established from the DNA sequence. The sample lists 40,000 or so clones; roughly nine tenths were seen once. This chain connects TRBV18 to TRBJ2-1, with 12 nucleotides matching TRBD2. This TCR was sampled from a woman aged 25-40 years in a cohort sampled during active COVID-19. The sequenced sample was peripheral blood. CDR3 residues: CASSRVNLAGGSNEQFF. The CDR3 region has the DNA TGTGCCAGCTCACGGGTGAATCTAGCGGGAGGGAGCAATGAGCAGTTCTTC.